This T cell receptor beta chain was recovered during a study of T cell repertoires in cytomegalovirus infection. Study information: Evidence of both CMV infection and a matching HLA type came from public TCR beta signatures.

This clonotype was picked up a small number of times. TCRdb independently ran MiXCR on the reads; one entry per CDR3 protein. In the table there are about 180,000 distinct CDR3 sequences, roughly a sixth of which are singletons. The CDR3 has 12 residues. The V end lost 3 bases, the J end lost 7 bases, and 9 bases lay between the germline ends. J is TRBJ1-1 and V is TRBV12-3 or TRBV12-4; D unclear. The specimen was CD8+ T cells from PBMCs. The TCR comes from a human donor in good health (CMV status not recorded). Some clones in this sample may be carry-over from other donors' samples. In nucleotides, the CDR3 is TGTGCCAGCAGTTTTGGGTACAATGAAGCTTTCTTT. Translating it yields CASSFGYNEAFF.